The 20 T cell receptor beta chains below were found in one sample sequenced in a study of CD8+ T cells in alopecia areata. TCR sequencing used cDNA made by reverse transcription of extracted RNA. Only in-frame clones appear in the TCRdb table, and some are missing; sequencing was by immunoSEQ multiplex PCR. The sample holds 170,000 or so clones, 40% to 65% seen once. The treatment: oral pan-JAK inhibitor, 5-10 mg twice daily. Material: CD8+ T cells sorted from blood, obtained at week 24, from a patient treated with tofacitinib. The receptors stem from a human donor with alopecia areata.

This chain joins TRBV29-1 and TRBJ2-7, with 9 bases fitting TRBD1. The CDR3 is 12 residues long. Germline V gene sequence: CDR1 SQVTM, CDR2 ANQGSEA. V was clipped by 5 bases and J by 3 bases; unmatched bases: 2. CDR3 coding DNA: TGCAGCGTTTCGGGACAGGGCTACGAGCAGTACTTC. It translates to CSVSGQGYEQYF.

This CDR3 reads CAWNGGTEAFF. CDR3 nucleotide sequence: TGTGCCTGGAACGGGGGCACTGAAGCTTTCTTT. The rearrangement links TRBV30 to TRBJ1-1; D perhaps matches TRBD1 (5 bases). Germline V gives CDR1 GTSNPN, CDR2 SVGIG (reference sequence). Trimming removed 4 bases from V and 4 bases from J, with 7 bases in between. The CDR3 totals 11 residues.

The chain couples TRBV29-1 to TRBJ2-2; TRBD1 is a possible D gene (6 bases). The ends were cut back, 6 bases at V and 0 bases at J, with 14 bases in the middle. Germline V gene data show CDR1 as SQVTM and CDR2 as ANQGSEA. The CDR3 has 15 residues. The CDR3 coding sequence is TGCAGCGTGACTGAGGACAGAACGAACACCGGGGAGCTGTTTTTT. Protein product: CSVTEDRTNTGELFF.

This chain connects TRBV30 to TRBJ1-2; no clear D gene. Germline V gene lookup returns CDR1 GTSNPN and CDR2 SVGIG (reference sequence). The V end lost 4 bases, the J end lost 6 bases, and 9 bases lay between the germline ends. The CDR3 has 11 residues. As DNA, the CDR3 is TGTGCCTGGATGCTCAACGATGGCTACACCTTC. Residues: CAWMLNDGYTF.

This clone was observed a few times. The chain has TRBV5-6 and TRBJ2-3; a weak D match, TRBD2 (6 bases). The V gene lost 3 bases and the J gene lost 1 base, with 12 bases spanning the gap. CDR1 and CDR2 (germline): SGHDT, YYEEEE. This CDR3 spans 15 amino acids. In DNA, the CDR3 is TGTGCCAGCAGCTACGGCGGCGGGGGCACAGATACGCAGTATTTT. Protein: CASSYGGGGTDTQYF.

This clone was seen a handful of times. The chain recombines TRBV27 with TRBJ2-3; 7 positions agree with TRBD2. CDR3 size: 13 residues. Germline V gene data show CDR1 as MNHEY and CDR2 as SMNVEV (reference sequence). After removal of 3 bases from V and 4 bases from J, the junction contained 1 base not matched to a gene. The CDR3 sequence is CASSFSGADTQYF. The CDR3 DNA reads as TGTGCCAGCAGTTTCAGCGGGGCAGATACGCAGTATTTT.

This chain connects TRBV27 to TRBJ2-3; D assignment may be TRBD1 or TRBD2 (6 bases each). Germline V gene data show CDR1 as MNHEY and CDR2 as SMNVEV (reference sequence). V was trimmed by 5 bases and J by 4 bases, leaving 13 bases between them. CDR3 length: 14 residues. In DNA form, the CDR3 reads TGTGCCAGCAGTATTGTCGGGGGCCCAGATACGCAGTATTTT. Amino acids: CASSIVGGPDTQYF.

The chain employs TRBV9 and TRBJ2-7; TRBD1 might be the D (6 bases). Germline V gives CDR1 SGDLS, CDR2 YYNGEE. V lost 0 bases, J lost 2 bases, and 9 bases lay in between. CDR3 size: 14 residues. As DNA, the CDR3 is TGTGCCAGCAGCGTAGGCAGGGGCGCCTACGAGCAGTACTTC. Encoded protein: CASSVGRGAYEQYF.

The rearrangement joins TRBV27 to TRBJ2-2, with 12 bases matching TRBD1. With 6 bases clipped from V and 3 bases from J, the junction kept 8 bases outside the gene matches. CDR3 length: 17 residues. Germline V lookup: CDR1 MNHEY, CDR2 SMNVEV (reference sequence). The CDR3 spells CASSAIGTGGYTGELFF. As DNA, the CDR3 is TGTGCCAGCAGCGCCATTGGGACAGGGGGCTACACCGGGGAGCTGTTTTTT.

V and J are TRBV13 and TRBJ1-1, with D perhaps TRBD1 (5 bases). The CDR3 sequence is 13 residues long. Germline V CDR1 and CDR2: PRHDT, FYEKMQ (reference sequence). Deletions cut 0 bases from V and 5 bases from J, with 7 bases between. The CDR3 reads CASSLGRGTEAFF. The CDR3 DNA sequence: TGTGCCAGCAGCTTAGGGAGGGGTACTGAAGCTTTCTTT.

The chain uses TRBV6-6 and TRBJ1-2; no clear D gene. CDR3 length equals 12 residues. Trimming took 6 bases from V and 4 from J, leaving 9 bases between them. Germline assignment: CDR1 MNHNY and CDR2 SVGAGI (reference sequence). The CDR3 here is CASSMTRYGYTF. CDR3 bases: TGTGCCAGCAGCATGACACGCTATGGCTACACCTTC.

V is TRBV29-1 and J is TRBJ2-2; D tentatively fits TRBD1 or TRBD2 (5 bases each). CDR1 and CDR2 from the germline V gene are SQVTM and ANQGSEA. The CDR3 consists of 16 residues. Trimming removed 4 bases from V and 0 bases from J, with 15 bases in between. In DNA, the CDR3 is TGCAGCGTTGTCGGGGCAGCCACGTCGAACACCGGGGAGCTGTTTTTT. Translated, it gives CSVVGAATSNTGELFF.

The CDR3 sequence is CASSYRRDEQFF. CDR3 DNA: TGTGCCAGCAGCTACCGACGGGACGAGCAGTTCTTC. This rearrangement joins TRBV7-9 to TRBJ2-1; either TRBD1 or TRBD2 may supply D (5 bases each). CDR3 length: 12 residues. V was trimmed by 4 bases and J by 10 bases, leaving 11 bases between them. Germline CDR1 SEHNR, CDR2 FQNEAQ (reference sequence). The complete variable domain, with remaining parts taken from reference TRBV7-9 and TRBJ2-1, reads DTGVSQNPRHKITKRGQNVTFRCDPISEHNRLYWYRQTLGQGPEFLTYFQNEAQLEKSRLLSDRFSAERPKGSFSTLEIQRTEQGDSAMYLCASSYRRDEQFFGPGTRLTVL.

This clone appeared once. The chain recombines TRBV9 with TRBJ2-7; no definite D call. This CDR3 region has 14 residues. The germline V gene has CDR1 SGDLS and CDR2 YYNGEE. The V gene lost 3 bases and the J gene lost 7 bases, with 17 bases spanning the gap. CDR3 bases: TGTGCCAGCAGCGGTGGGGTTGGGCCTCGGGAGCAGTACTTC. As protein: CASSGGVGPREQYF. The full variable domain, with the rest looked up from reference TRBV9 and TRBJ2-7, is DSGVTQTPKHLITATGQRVTLRCSPRSGDLSVYWYQQSLDQGLQFLIQYYNGEERAKGNILERFSAQQFPDLHSELNLSSLELGDSALYFCASSGGVGPREQYFGPGTRLTVT.

The rearrangement joins TRBV29-1 to TRBJ1-4, with D possibly matching TRBD1 (5 bases). This CDR3 comprises 13 residues. Germline CDR1 reads SQVTM; CDR2 reads ANQGSEA. V was pared by 7 bases and J by 6 bases, with 15 bases between. The CDR3 sequence: CSATTENDEKLFF. CDR3 sequence (DNA): TGCAGCGCCACGACAGAAAATGATGAAAAACTGTTTTTT.

The CDR3 is CASSTGADTQYF. The CDR3 DNA is TGTGCCAGCAGTACGGGGGCAGATACGCAGTATTTT. The V call is TRBV6-5, the J call TRBJ2-3, with TRBD2 as a possible D gene (6 bases). Trimming took 5 bases from V and 4 from J, leaving 7 bases between them. Germline V gene lookup returns CDR1 MNHEY and CDR2 SVGAGI. This CDR3 has 12 residues.

This clone was detected a few times. The chain uses TRBV29-1 and TRBJ2-7; D may be TRBD1 (5 bases). The V gene lost 4 bases and the J gene lost 2 bases, with 12 bases spanning the gap. Germline CDR1 SQVTM, CDR2 ANQGSEA. This CDR3 spans 13 amino acids. The CDR3 protein is CSVAIDRTYEQYF. The CDR3 DNA follows: TGCAGCGTTGCTATAGACAGAACCTACGAGCAGTACTTC.

The CDR3 is CASSQDETSGYNEQFF. The CDR3 DNA sequence: TGCGCCAGCAGCCAAGATGAAACTAGCGGCTACAATGAGCAGTTCTTC. This rearrangement joins TRBV4-3 to TRBJ2-1; 8 bases line up with TRBD2. This CDR3 spans 16 amino acids. The junction had 4 bases not matched to a gene; V was cut back by 0 bases and J by 3 bases. Germline assignment: CDR1 LGHNA and CDR2 YSLEER.

This clone was observed a few times. The chain has TRBV4-3 and TRBJ2-7, with D tentatively TRBD2 (5 bases). Trimming took 3 bases from V and 1 from J, leaving 13 bases between them. CDR1 and CDR2 from the germline V gene are LGHNA and YSLEER. The CDR3 has 15 amino acids. The CDR3 DNA sequence: TGCGCCAGCAGCCACCACAGCGGAACATCCTACGAGCAGTACTTC. It encodes CASSHHSGTSYEQYF.

The chain employs TRBV4-3 and TRBJ2-7, with a possible D match to TRBD1 (5 bases). There are 14 residues in the CDR3. CDR1 and CDR2 (germline): LGHNA, YSLEER. The V end was cut by 3 bases, the J end by 2 bases, with 11 bases between. The DNA of the CDR3 is TGCGCCAGCAGCCAGTCTACAGGAACCTACGAGCAGTACTTC. Translating gives CASSQSTGTYEQYF.